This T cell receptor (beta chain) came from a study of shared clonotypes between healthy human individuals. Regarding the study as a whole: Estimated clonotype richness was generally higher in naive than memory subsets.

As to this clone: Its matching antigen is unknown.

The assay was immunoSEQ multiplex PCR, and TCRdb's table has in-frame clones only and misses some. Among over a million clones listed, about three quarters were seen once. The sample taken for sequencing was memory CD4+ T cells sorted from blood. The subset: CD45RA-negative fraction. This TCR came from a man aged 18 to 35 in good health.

CDR3 bases: TGTGCCACCAGCAACCCCAGGGGAGGGGACAGCTATGGCTACACCTTC. Its translation: CATSNPRGGDSYGYTF. The genes are TRBV15 and TRBJ1-2; 7 positions agree with TRBD1. This CDR3 is 16 amino acids long. J was trimmed by 4 bases and V by 4 bases; bases with no gene match: 12. Germline V gene lookup returns CDR1 LNHNV and CDR2 YYDKDF (reference sequence).